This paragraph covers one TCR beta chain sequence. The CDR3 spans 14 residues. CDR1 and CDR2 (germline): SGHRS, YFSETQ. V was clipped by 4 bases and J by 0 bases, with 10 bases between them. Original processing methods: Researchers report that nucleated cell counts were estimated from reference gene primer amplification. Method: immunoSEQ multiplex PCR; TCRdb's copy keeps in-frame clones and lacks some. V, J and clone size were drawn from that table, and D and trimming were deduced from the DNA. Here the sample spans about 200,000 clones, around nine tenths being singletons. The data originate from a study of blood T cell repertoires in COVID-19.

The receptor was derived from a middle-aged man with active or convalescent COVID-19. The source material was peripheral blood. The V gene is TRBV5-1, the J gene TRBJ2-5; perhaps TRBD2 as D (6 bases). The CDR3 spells CASSVGLHQETQYF. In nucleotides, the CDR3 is TGCGCCAGCAGCGTGGGACTCCACCAAGAGACCCAGTACTTC.